The 23 T cell receptor beta chains in this list originate from one sample, sequenced in a study of blood T cell repertoires in COVID-19 (TCRdb year 2020). Libraries were built with the immunoSEQ multiplex PCR assay. TCRdb re-hosts the immuneACCESS table, in-frame sequences only. Its copies lack some clones; in the studies checked, an unresolved V gene accounts for under half of them, and the cause for the rest is not known. The sample table holds over 300,000 clones, of which around 83% were seen once. Of the sample, around 1.2% is held by the ten largest clones. Sequenced: peripheral blood. These receptors originate from a woman aged 45-65 years with acute or convalescent COVID-19.

The genes are TRBV18 and TRBJ1-1; 9 positions match TRBD1. V was clipped by 6 bases and J by 3 bases; unmatched bases: 2. The CDR3 contains 13 residues. Germline loops: CDR1 KGHSH, CDR2 LQKENI. As DNA, the CDR3 is TGTGCCAGCTCCGGACAGGGGCACACTGAAGCTTTCTTT. This translates into CASSGQGHTEAFF.

This clone was seen a few times. The V call is TRBV7-2, the J call TRBJ1-3; D uncertain. The CDR3 consists of 15 residues. V was trimmed by 4 bases and J by 0 bases, leaving 10 bases between them. Germline V gene lookup returns CDR1 SGHTA and CDR2 FQGNSA. In DNA, the CDR3 is TGTGCCAGCAGCTCTCGACTGGGCTCTGGAAACACCATATATTTT. Protein sequence: CASSSRLGSGNTIYF.

The V and J genes are TRBV28 and TRBJ1-1, with D perhaps matching TRBD1 (5 bases). Deletions cut 5 bases from V and 0 bases from J, with 13 bases between. Germline V lookup: CDR1 MDHEN, CDR2 SYDVKM. The CDR3 has 15 residues. As DNA, the CDR3 is TGTGCCAGCAGTGGGGCCTCTATGATGAACACTGAAGCTTTCTTT. It yields the protein CASSGASMMNTEAFF.

V is TRBV7-9 and J is TRBJ1-1; 8 nucleotides line up with TRBD1. CDR3 size: 13 residues. Germline V gives CDR1 SEHNR, CDR2 FQNEAQ (reference sequence). Losses at the gene ends were 0 bases for V and 8 bases for J; bases not matched to a gene: 2. The CDR3 region is CASSLAGQGEAFF. The CDR3 region has the DNA TGTGCCAGCAGCTTAGCCGGACAGGGCGAAGCTTTCTTT.

This chain joins TRBV3-1 (or the pseudogene TRBV3-2) and TRBJ1-5; TRBD1 matches at 9 bases. CDR1 is LGHDT, CDR2 YNNKEL, per germline (reference sequence). The CDR3 is 12 residues long. The J segment lost 11 bases and the V segment lost 4 bases, leaving 3 bases of the junction unmatched. CDR3 residues: CASSLGQGSQHF. The CDR3 DNA reads TGTGCCAGCAGCCTTGGACAGGGGTCCCAGCATTTT.

This chain joins TRBV29-1 and TRBJ1-4; 8 nucleotides agree with TRBD1. Trimming took 6 bases from V and 7 from J; bases not matched to a gene: 7. Germline V gene lookup returns CDR1 SQVTM and CDR2 ANQGSEA. This CDR3 is 13 amino acids long. DNA of the CDR3: TGCAGCGTCGGAGGACAGGGCAGTGAAAAACTGTTTTTT. Translation gives CSVGGQGSEKLFF. Full variable domain (missing parts from reference TRBV29-1 and TRBJ1-4): SAVISQKPSRDICQRGTSLTIQCQVDSQVTMMFWYRQQPGQSLTLIATANQGSEATYESGFVIDKFPISRPNLTFSTLTVSNMSPEDSSIYLCSVGGQGSEKLFFGSGTQLSVL.

The V gene is TRBV5-5, the J gene TRBJ2-3; D is undetermined. Germline V gene lookup returns CDR1 SGHKS and CDR2 YYEKEE (reference sequence). The CDR3 runs to 16 residues. V was pared by 0 bases and J by 2 bases, with 13 bases between. The CDR3 sequence: CASSLAPRTNTDTQYF. CDR3 DNA sequence: TGTGCCAGCAGCTTGGCCCCGCGAACGAACACAGATACGCAGTATTTT.

This clone was counted a single time. The J gene is TRBJ1-2, the V gene TRBV5-6, with D uncertain. Germline CDR1 and CDR2: SGHDT and YYEEEE. Trimming took 1 base from V and 7 from J, leaving 14 bases between them. This CDR3 region has 14 residues. CDR3 loop: CASSLPGVPSGYTF. Written as DNA, the CDR3 is TGTGCCAGCAGCTTGCCGGGAGTCCCCTCTGGCTACACCTTC.

The genes are TRBV21-1 and TRBJ2-4; TRBD2, the table's D call, was not compared with the DNA. TRBV21-1 is reported as a pseudogene. The CDR3 is 13 amino acids. The CDR3 nucleotides are TGTGCCCGCGGAGGACCAGCCAAAAACATTCAGTACTTC. Encoded protein: CARGGPAKNIQYF.

About this clone: In the same sample, other DNA sequences code for this CDR3. V usage is TRBV10-2 and J usage is TRBJ1-2, with 7 nucleotides matching TRBD1. J gave up 3 bases and V 2 bases, and 3 bases lay outside the gene matches. In germline, CDR1 is WSHSY, CDR2 SAAADI. The CDR3 is 14 residues long. As DNA, the CDR3 is TGCGCCAGCAGTGAGGCAGGGGGAGACTATGGCTACACCTTC. It is translated as CASSEAGGDYGYTF.

CDR3 amino acids: CASSPKGVINSGNTIYF. The CDR3, as DNA: TGTGCCAGCAGCCCTAAGGGGGTCATCAACTCTGGAAACACCATATATTTT. The genes are TRBV11-2 and TRBJ1-3; D is possibly TRBD1 (6 bases). The CDR3 has 17 amino acids. V shed 5 bases and J shed 0 bases, with 17 bases lying between them. Germline loops: CDR1 SGHAT, CDR2 FQNNGV.

J is TRBJ1-4 and V is TRBV7-8, with no clear D. The CDR3 is made up of 11 amino acids. The ends were cut back, 5 bases at V and 13 bases at J, with 11 bases in the middle. Germline CDR1 SGHVS, CDR2 FQNEAQ. The CDR3 DNA follows: TGTGCCAGCAGCCCCGGGAAGGGACTGTTTTTT. Encoded protein: CASSPGKGLFF.

This clone was seen more than once but under ten times. The rearrangement uses TRBV5-1 and TRBJ1-2, with D maybe TRBD1 (6 bases). The CDR3 totals 15 residues. The germline CDR1 and CDR2 sequences are SGHRS and YFSETQ. V was cut by 3 bases and J by 2 bases, with 14 bases left in between. CDR3 amino acids: CASSWAWDTNYGYTF. In DNA, the CDR3 is TGCGCCAGCAGCTGGGCTTGGGACACCAACTATGGCTACACCTTC.

The genes are TRBV19 and TRBJ2-3, with D possibly matching TRBD2 (6 bases). V was pared by 7 bases and J by 8 bases, with 19 bases between. This CDR3 comprises 14 residues. Per the germline V gene, CDR1 is LNHDA and CDR2 is SQIVND (reference sequence). The CDR3 DNA reads TGTGCCAGTATAAGCACCGAGGGAGCGGGTACGCAGTATTTT. Residues: CASISTEGAGTQYF.

The chain joins TRBV24-1 to TRBJ1-5; a possible D gene is TRBD1 (5 bases). This CDR3 contains 16 residues. Trimming removed 2 bases at V and 3 bases at J, with 13 bases between. The V gene's germline CDR1 is KGHDR and CDR2 SFDVKD. The chain's CDR3 is CATSDSSDNYNQPQHF. For the CDR3, the DNA is TGTGCCACCAGTGATTCTTCGGACAATTACAATCAGCCCCAGCATTTT.

The chain employs TRBV27 and TRBJ1-5; D may be TRBD1 (6 bases). V lost 4 bases to trimming and J lost 5 bases, with 12 bases between them. Germline values: CDR1 MNHEY, CDR2 SMNVEV (reference sequence). The CDR3 extends over 14 amino acids. This chain's CDR3 is CASSSRTVHQPQHF. Here the CDR3 DNA reads TGTGCCAGCAGTTCCAGGACAGTTCATCAGCCCCAGCATTTT.

This chain joins TRBV19 and TRBJ1-2; D may be TRBD1 (5 bases). The V end lost 11 bases, the J end lost 5 bases, and 18 bases lay between the germline ends. The germline gives CDR1 LNHDA, CDR2 SQIVND (reference sequence). This CDR3 has 13 amino acids. As DNA, the CDR3 is TGTGCCGCGACCGCGGGGGAAGGGTATGGCTACACCTTC. Protein sequence: CAATAGEGYGYTF.

The chain recombines TRBV11-2 with TRBJ1-6; 10 bases are shared with TRBD1. Trimming at V came to 1 base and at J to 5 bases, leaving 2 bases not matched to a gene. The germline CDR1 and CDR2 sequences are SGHAT and FQNNGV. The CDR3 is made up of 16 amino acids. The CDR3 DNA is TGTGCCAGCAGCTTAGGGGGGACAGGGGATAATTCACCCCTCCACTTT. This gives the protein CASSLGGTGDNSPLHF.

The J gene is TRBJ2-3, the V gene TRBV6-6, with D tentatively TRBD2 (6 bases). Trimming left V 5 bases short and J 5 bases short, with 20 bases between. The CDR3 runs to 16 residues. Germline-derived CDR1 and CDR2 are MNHNY and SVGAGI (reference sequence). DNA of the CDR3: TGTGCCAGCAGTCGAGCGTTAGGGACTGGGGTAGATACGCAGTATTTT. Amino acids: CASSRALGTGVDTQYF.

This chain's CDR3 is CASSLDPTGNSPLHF. DNA for the CDR3: TGCGCCAGCAGCTTGGATCCCACGGGGAATTCACCCCTCCACTTT. V gene TRBV5-1 combines with J gene TRBJ1-6; no clear D. Germline assignment: CDR1 SGHRS and CDR2 YFSETQ. The CDR3 loop spans 15 amino acids. V lost 0 bases, J lost 7 bases, and 11 bases lay in between.

This clone was seen once. This rearrangement joins TRBV3-1 (or the pseudogene TRBV3-2) to TRBJ1-2; D is perhaps TRBD1 (5 bases). Trimming stripped 4 bases from V and 4 bases from J, with 16 bases between. Germline-derived CDR1 and CDR2 are LGHDT and YNNKEL (reference sequence). The CDR3 loop spans 15 amino acids. The CDR3 is CASSLRGERVYGYTF. The CDR3 DNA follows: TGTGCCAGCAGCCTCCGGGGGGAGAGGGTCTATGGCTACACCTTC.

The genes are TRBV23-1 and TRBJ1-5, with TRBD1 identical over 7 bases. Being an ORF, TRBV23-1 has a function that is uncertain. V shed 3 bases, J shed 6 bases, and the junction held 8 bases outside the gene matches. This CDR3 contains 15 residues. The CDR3 DNA reads as TGCGCCAGCAGTCACGGCGACAGGGTCGCTCAGCCCCAGCATTTT. As protein: CASSHGDRVAQPQHF.

The chain combines TRBV18 with TRBJ2-2; 7 bases are shared with TRBD1. The germline CDR1 and CDR2 sequences are KGHSH and LQKENI. V was pared by 4 bases and J by 4 bases, with 9 bases of the junction left unmatched. This CDR3 is built from 16 residues. The CDR3 loop is CASSLGQDEGTGELFF. CDR3 DNA: TGTGCCAGCTCACTTGGACAGGACGAAGGCACCGGGGAGCTGTTTTTT.